Below are 18 T cell receptor beta chains sequenced from a single sample in a study of blood T cell repertoires in COVID-19. Repertoires were generated with immunoSEQ multiplex PCR, while TCRdb's copy carries only in-frame clones and drops some. The table includes around 280,000 clones, approximately 86% detected once. The material sequenced was peripheral blood. The receptor set was obtained from a man between 70 and 80 years old with acute or convalescent COVID-19.

This chain uses TRBV18 with TRBJ1-4; D is possibly TRBD1 (5 bases). Germline V CDR1 and CDR2: KGHSH, LQKENI. Trimming took 6 bases from V and 7 from J, leaving 15 bases between them. This CDR3 contains 14 residues. The chain's CDR3 is CASSPRAIGEKLFF. The DNA of the CDR3 is TGTGCCAGCTCCCCCAGGGCAATTGGTGAAAAACTGTTTTTT.

The rearrangement joins TRBV5-4 to TRBJ2-1, with 13 bases fitting TRBD2. The trim removed 0 bases at V and 4 bases at J, leaving 1 base unmatched. The CDR3 is 16 residues long. The germline V gene has CDR1 SGHNT and CDR2 YYREEE (reference sequence). In nucleotides, the CDR3 is TGTGCCAGCAGCTTGGAACTAGCGGGAGGGTACAATGAGCAGTTCTTC. Protein: CASSLELAGGYNEQFF.

The chain uses TRBV18 and TRBJ1-2; D perhaps matches TRBD1 (6 bases). Germline CDR1 KGHSH, CDR2 LQKENI. The germline V and J ends were trimmed by 0 bases and 3 bases, with 8 bases remaining between them. The CDR3 consists of 14 residues. CDR3 nucleotides: TGTGCCAGCTCACCACCGAACAGGGACTATGGCTACACCTTC. Translated: CASSPPNRDYGYTF.

The gene calls are TRBV5-1 and TRBJ1-2; perhaps TRBD1 as D (5 bases). The germline V gene has CDR1 SGHRS and CDR2 YFSETQ. There are 14 residues in the CDR3. Trimming cost V 2 bases and J 3 bases, with 11 bases left between them. The DNA of the CDR3 is TGCGCCAGCAGCTTCAGGGTTGGGCACTATGGCTACACCTTC. The encoded protein is CASSFRVGHYGYTF.

The rearrangement links TRBV29-1 to TRBJ2-5, with D perhaps matching TRBD2 (6 bases). Germline-derived CDR1 and CDR2 are SQVTM and ANQGSEA. This CDR3 has 12 residues. V lost 4 bases, J lost 4 bases, and 10 bases lay in between. The CDR3 DNA follows: TGCAGCGTTGGACTAGTTGCAGAGACCCAGTACTTC. It yields the protein CSVGLVAETQYF.

The rearrangement uses TRBV5-5 and TRBJ1-5; 7 bases fit TRBD1. CDR3 length: 14 amino acids. J gave up 5 bases and V 4 bases, and 6 bases lay outside the gene matches. Germline CDR1 and CDR2: SGHKS and YYEKEE (reference sequence). The CDR3 here is CASSRGQSDQPQHF. For the CDR3, the DNA is TGTGCCAGCAGCCGGGGACAGTCCGATCAGCCCCAGCATTTT. The full variable domain, completed using reference TRBV5-5 and TRBJ1-5, is DAGVTQSPTHLIKTRGQQVTLRCSPISGHKSVSWYQQVLGQGPQFIFQYYEKEERGRGNFPDRFSARQFPNYSSELNVNALLLGDSALYLCASSRGQSDQPQHFGDGTRLSIL.

This clone was found a few times. This chain uses TRBV27 with TRBJ1-1; TRBD1 might be the D (5 bases). V lost 6 bases and J lost 1, with 12 bases in between. The CDR3 extends over 14 amino acids. The germline V gene encodes CDR1 MNHEY and CDR2 SMNVEV (reference sequence). The CDR3 region is CASRPRQPNTEAFF. CDR3 bases: TGTGCCAGCAGGCCCCGACAGCCGAACACTGAAGCTTTCTTT.

This chain connects TRBV11-2 to TRBJ2-2, with 10 bases lining up with TRBD2. Germline V gene data show CDR1 as SGHAT and CDR2 as FQNNGV. The CDR3 consists of 15 residues. The junction had 6 bases not matched to a gene; V was cut back by 5 bases and J by 6 bases. CDR3 in DNA: TGTGCCAGCAGCCCTCAGCGGGGGGGCGCCGGGGAGCTGTTTTTT. Its translation: CASSPQRGGAGELFF. Variable domain in full (rest from reference TRBV11-2 and TRBJ2-2): EAGVAQSPRYKIIEKRQSVAFWCNPISGHATLYWYQQILGQGPKLLIQFQNNGVVDDSQLPKDRFSAERLKGVDSTLKIQPAKLEDSAVYLCASSPQRGGAGELFFGEGSRLTVL.

The chain joins TRBV7-9 to TRBJ2-3, with D unclear. The CDR3 has 13 amino acids. V dropped 5 bases and J dropped 2 bases, with 8 bases sitting between them. Germline CDR1 reads SEHNR; CDR2 reads FQNEAQ (reference sequence). DNA of the CDR3: TGTGCCAGCAGCGGGCTGGTCACAGATACGCAGTATTTT. It translates to CASSGLVTDTQYF.

This chain joins TRBV5-4 and TRBJ1-2; D remains ambiguous. The germline V gene encodes CDR1 SGHNT and CDR2 YYREEE (reference sequence). The CDR3 is made up of 13 amino acids. The V end was cut by 4 bases, the J end by 4 bases, with 11 bases between. CDR3: CASSRTETYGYTF. The CDR3 DNA is TGTGCCAGCAGCCGAACAGAGACCTATGGCTACACCTTC.

V is TRBV2 and J is TRBJ2-1; tentative D call: TRBD2 (5 bases). This CDR3 contains 14 residues. The germline V gene has CDR1 SNHLY and CDR2 FYNNEI. The ends were cut back, 4 bases at V and 6 bases at J, with 13 bases in the middle. This CDR3 is CASSGEEVSNEQFF. CDR3 coding DNA: TGTGCCAGCAGTGGAGAGGAGGTATCCAATGAGCAGTTCTTC.

The chain carries TRBV28 and TRBJ2-2; 12 bases line up with TRBD1. This CDR3 contains 16 residues. The germline gives CDR1 MDHEN, CDR2 SYDVKM. The ends lost 7 bases at V and 3 bases at J; junction bases unmatched: 6. The CDR3 protein is CASTKGTGGYTGELFF. CDR3 DNA: TGTGCCAGCACCAAAGGGACAGGGGGCTACACCGGGGAGCTGTTTTTT.

The chain employs TRBV11-3 and TRBJ2-7; 7 nucleotides line up with TRBD1. Looked up from germline, CDR1 is SGHNT and CDR2 is YENEEA. CDR3 length: 14 residues. The J segment lost 1 base and the V segment lost 5 bases, leaving 5 bases of the junction unmatched. CDR3 nucleotides: TGTGCCAGCAGCCAGAGCAGGGGGTCCTACGAGCAGTACTTC. Protein product: CASSQSRGSYEQYF.

The J gene is TRBJ2-3, the V gene TRBV27; maybe TRBD2 (5 bases). Germline CDR1 reads MNHEY; CDR2 reads SMNVEV (reference sequence). This CDR3 has 12 residues. V was trimmed by 8 bases and J by 3 bases, leaving 9 bases between them. The CDR3 coding sequence is TGTGCCAGCTATCGGACTACAGATACGCAGTATTTT. Its translation: CASYRTTDTQYF.

In this sample, this clone turned up once. The chain uses TRBV28 and TRBJ1-2; D gene unclear. Germline CDR1 is MDHEN and CDR2 is SYDVKM. The CDR3 runs 14 residues. Trimming stripped 1 base from V and 6 bases from J, with 12 bases between. The CDR3 region is CASSLFQPQDGYTF. CDR3 DNA sequence: TGTGCCAGCAGTTTATTCCAGCCGCAGGATGGCTACACCTTC.

The chain has TRBV5-1 and TRBJ2-1, with 12 bases lining up with TRBD2. The CDR3 contains 13 residues. Per the germline V gene, CDR1 is SGHRS and CDR2 is YFSETQ. V gave up 7 bases and J gave up 7 bases; unmatched junction bases: 3. The CDR3 coding sequence is TGCGCCAGCTATGGGACTAGCGGGAATGAGCAGTTCTTC. Amino acids: CASYGTSGNEQFF.

The chain is built from TRBV3-1 (or the pseudogene TRBV3-2) and TRBJ1-4; 7 bases are a match to TRBD1. The CDR3 has 15 residues. V lost 4 bases to trimming and J lost 4 bases; unmatched junction nucleotides: 6. The germline gives CDR1 LGHDT, CDR2 YNNKEL (reference sequence). CDR3 sequence reads: CASSRQTGINEKLFF. The CDR3, as DNA: TGTGCCAGCAGCCGCCAGACAGGGATTAATGAAAAACTGTTTTTT.

The DNA of the CDR3 is TGCGCCAGCAGCTTAGTACAGGGAGCGGCCACCGGGGAGCTGTTTTTT. Amino acid sequence: CASSLVQGAATGELFF. J is TRBJ2-2 and V is TRBV5-1; D possibly corresponds to TRBD1 (6 bases). The CDR3 runs to 16 residues. Germline V gene lookup returns CDR1 SGHRS and CDR2 YFSETQ. Trimming cost V 2 bases and J 4 bases, with 15 bases left between them.